This is a list of T cell receptor beta chains from one sample in a study of T cells in localized non-small cell lung cancer. Sequencing used immunoSEQ multiplex PCR; TCRdb keeps in-frame clones, though not all of them. Of tens of thousands of clones listed, approximately 88% are singletons. This sample comprised peripheral blood mononuclear cells, obtained before any cancer treatment. These receptors were obtained from a man aged 35 to 69 with stage III lung adenocarcinoma. The CDR3 runs from the conserved cysteine through the conserved F or W. D genes are given only for firm matches. The listing skips clone size in some rows; elsewhere it reads once, few, many or a size class.

v_call	j_call	d_call	clone_size	cdr3_nt	cdr3_aa
TRBV4-1	TRBJ2-2	TRBD2	NA	TGCGCCAGCAGCCCGGGACTAGCGAACACCGGGGAGCTGTTTTTT	CASSPGLANTGELFF
TRBV9	TRBJ1-5	NA	once	TGTGCCAGCAGCGTAGAAGGTACGGTCAATCAGCCCCAGCATTTT	CASSVEGTVNQPQHF
TRBV5-1	TRBJ2-5	NA	NA	TGCGCCAGCAGCTTGGGGGGCTTCGGGGAGACCCAGTACTTC	CASSLGGFGETQYF
TRBV7-9	TRBJ1-1	NA	few	TGTGCCAGCAGCCCGGGGATCATGAACACTGAAGCTTTCTTT	CASSPGIMNTEAFF
TRBV28	TRBJ2-1	NA	NA	TGTGCCAGCAGTTTGACCTACAATGAGCAGTTCTTC	CASSLTYNEQFF
TRBV28	TRBJ2-5	NA	NA	TGTGCCAGCAGACTACCCGCCGTGAACGCCCAGTACTTC	CASRLPAVNAQYF
TRBV1	TRBJ2-5	NA	NA	TGCACCAGCAGCCAAGATCCTGGCGGGGGGGCGGCGGAGACCCAGTACTTC	CTSSQDPGGGAAETQYF
TRBV15	TRBJ1-5	NA	few	TGTGCCACCAGCTTGCAGGACGGCAATCAGCCCCAGCATTTT	CATSLQDGNQPQHF
TRBV30	TRBJ2-7	NA	NA	TGTGCCTGGAAGACTAGGTACAACGAGCAGTACTTC	CAWKTRYNEQYF
TRBV10-3	TRBJ2-1	NA	few	TGTGCCACGCTGGTGGGGGATAACTTCTACAATGAGCAGTTCTTC	CATLVGDNFYNEQFF
TRBV19	TRBJ1-1	NA	NA	TGTGCCAGTAGTATGAGTCCGGGGAGCGCTGAAGCTTTCTTT	CASSMSPGSAEAFF
TRBV6-5	TRBJ1-5	NA	NA	TGTGCCAGCGGCTACGGGTTCAATCAGCCCCAGCATTTT	CASGYGFNQPQHF
TRBV10-1	TRBJ2-7	NA	NA	TGCGCCAGCAGTGAGTCCCCAGCCAGGGACTACGAGCAGTACTTC	CASSESPARDYEQYF
TRBV6-5	TRBJ1-1	NA	once	TGTGCCAGCAGTTACGGCCGGAACACTGAAGCTTTCTTT	CASSYGRNTEAFF
TRBV7-2	TRBJ2-7	NA	NA	TGTGCCAGCAGCTTAGCTACCCTGGGCGAGCAGTACTTC	CASSLATLGEQYF
TRBV5-1	TRBJ1-2	NA	few	TGCGCCAGCAGCTTGGTTGAAGGGGTCTATGGCTACACCTTC	CASSLVEGVYGYTF
TRBV29-1	TRBJ1-1	NA	NA	TGCAGCGTTGTCCAGGGGAACACTGAAGCTTTCTTT	CSVVQGNTEAFF
TRBV10-1	TRBJ2-7	NA	NA	TGCGCCAGCAGTGAGTCGGGTCAGGGGTGGATCTACGAGCAGTACTTC	CASSESGQGWIYEQYF
TRBV4-3	TRBJ2-1	NA	NA	TGCGCCAGCAGCCAAGATCCATTTAGCGACCCGAGCTCCTACAATGAGCAGTTCTTC	CASSQDPFSDPSSYNEQFF
TRBV5-1	TRBJ1-4	NA	NA	TGCGCCAGCAGCTACGCAGGCGCCACAACTAATGAAAAACTGTTTTTT	CASSYAGATTNEKLFF
TRBV15	TRBJ1-3	NA	NA	TGTGCCACCAGCAGAGATCTGGGCTCTGGAAACACCATATATTTT	CATSRDLGSGNTIYF
TRBV2	TRBJ2-1	TRBD1	NA	TGTGCCAGCACCCTACAGGGGTTGGGGGACAATGAGCAGTTCTTC	CASTLQGLGDNEQFF
TRBV7-9	TRBJ1-1	NA	NA	TGTGCCAGCAGCTGGGATGATCGGACTGAAGCTTTCTTT	CASSWDDRTEAFF
TRBV18	TRBJ1-5	NA	NA	TGTGCCAGCTCACCACCTTCCTCCGGGGGAGTCGATCAGCCCCAGCATTTT	CASSPPSSGGVDQPQHF
TRBV7-3	TRBJ1-1	NA	NA	TGTGCCAGCAGCTTCCGGGCAGGGGATGAAGCTTTCTTT	CASSFRAGDEAFF
TRBV28	TRBJ1-3	NA	NA	TGTGCCAGCAGTTTACCTGACGGTTCCTCTGGAAACACCATATATTTT	CASSLPDGSSGNTIYF
TRBV6-5	TRBJ2-7	NA	NA	TGTGCCAGCAGTTACGGGGGTGGGGCGTACGAGCAGTACTTC	CASSYGGGAYEQYF
TRBV29-1	TRBJ2-2	NA	few	TGCAGCGTTATGGGTGAGATGGACACGAACACCGGGGAGCTGTTTTTT	CSVMGEMDTNTGELFF
TRBV5-8	TRBJ1-1	NA	NA	TGTGCCAGCAGCTTCAATGGGGGGGGTGACACTGAAGCTTTCTTT	CASSFNGGGDTEAFF
TRBV7-3	TRBJ2-3	TRBD2	NA	TGTGCCAGCAGCTCGGGCGGGAGTACAGATACGCAGTATTTT	CASSSGGSTDTQYF
TRBV5-4	TRBJ1-2	TRBD1	few	TGTGCCAGCATCGACAGGGGCCGCTACACCTTC	CASIDRGRYTF
TRBV6-4	TRBJ2-1	NA	NA	TGTGCCAGCAGTGACTCCGGGACTCCTAATTACAATGAGCAGTTCTTC	CASSDSGTPNYNEQFF
TRBV18	TRBJ2-3	NA	NA	TGTGCCAGCTCACCACAGAGCGGCGGGGAGGCTACGCAGTATTTT	CASSPQSGGEATQYF
TRBV4-1	TRBJ2-1	NA	NA	TGCGCCAGCAGCCAGGTTGAAAATGAGCAGTTCTTC	CASSQVENEQFF
TRBV7-9	TRBJ2-7	NA	few	TGTGCCAGCAGCTCTCTCTCCAGCTCCTACGAGCAGTACTTC	CASSSLSSSYEQYF